Included here is one T cell receptor beta chain sequence, with context. What it binds is unknown. The sample is drawn from a study of graft-versus-host responses after intestinal transplantation. This CDR3 has 17 amino acids. The germline gives CDR1 SEHNR, CDR2 FQNEAQ (reference sequence). The ends were cut back, 5 bases at V and 4 bases at J, with 21 bases in the middle. Sequencing used immunoSEQ multiplex PCR; TCRdb keeps in-frame clones, though not all of them. The sample includes 65,000 to 90,000 clones, around 90% of them seen just once. The TCR was taken from a human donor who was the organ donor for an intestinal transplant. The chain joins TRBV7-9 to TRBJ2-1; tentative D call: TRBD1 (6 bases). The specimen comprised unstimulated CD8+ T cells sorted from spleen or lymph node cells, sampled before transplant. CDR3 protein: CASSAWTDLGWYNEQFF. CDR3 nucleotide sequence: TGTGCCAGCAGCGCGTGGACAGACCTTGGGTGGTACAATGAGCAGTTCTTC.